What follows are 5 T cell receptor beta chains derived from one specimen sequenced in a study of OX40 agonist ivuxolimab in advanced cancers. Assay used: immunoSEQ multiplex PCR; TCRdb lists only in-frame clones, some missing. The sample records around 38,000 clones, around 82% being singletons. This material consisted of CD4+ or CD8+ T cells sorted from blood, taken in a trial of the OX40 agonist ivuxolimab. The receptors shown here come from an adult with an advanced solid tumor such as melanoma, head and neck, liver or kidney cancer.

The chain employs TRBV7-2 and TRBJ2-1; no firm D call. Germline V gene data show CDR1 as SGHTA and CDR2 as FQGNSA. Trimming took 6 bases from V and 3 from J, leaving 3 bases between them. CDR3 length equals 11 residues. CDR3 protein: CASSFYNEQFF. The CDR3 coding sequence is TGTGCCAGCAGTTTCTACAATGAGCAGTTCTTC.

This sequence joins TRBV30 and TRBJ2-7; TRBD1 matches at 9 bases. The germline CDR1 and CDR2 sequences are GTSNPN and SVGIG (reference sequence). This CDR3 is built from 15 residues. V lost 2 bases and J lost 3; bases outside the gene matches: 8. The CDR3 is CAWSPSWDRVYEQYF. In DNA form, the CDR3 reads TGTGCCTGGAGTCCGAGCTGGGACAGGGTCTACGAGCAGTACTTC.

The chain has TRBV11-3 and TRBJ2-3; D call uncertain. CDR1 SGHNT and CDR2 YENEEA come from the germline V gene. The length of the CDR3 is 13 residues. V lost 5 bases to trimming and J lost 8 bases, with 14 bases between them. The CDR3 DNA follows: TGTGCCAGCAGCCATGACCTGGACGGTACGCAGTATTTT. Translation gives CASSHDLDGTQYF. The full variable domain, its missing parts supplied by reference TRBV11-3 and TRBJ2-3, is EAGVVQSPRYKIIEKKQPVAFWCNPISGHNTLYWYLQNLGQGPELLIRYENEEAVDDSQLPKDRFSAERLKGVDSTLKIQPAELGDSAVYLCASSHDLDGTQYFGPGTRLTVL.

In DNA, the CDR3 is TGTGCCAGCAGTGAATCGGGGGACAGGGGGTACTATGGCTACACCTTC. Encoded protein: CASSESGDRGYYGYTF. The gene calls are TRBV6-1 and TRBJ1-2, with 11 bases aligning to TRBD1. J lost 3 bases, V lost 2 bases, and 5 bases had no gene match. The CDR3 is 16 amino acids. Per germline, CDR1 MNHNS and CDR2 SASEGT.

The chain carries TRBV11-2 and TRBJ2-3; a weak D match, TRBD2 (5 bases). The CDR3 length is 15 residues. Trimming took 7 bases from V and 0 from J, leaving 14 bases between them. CDR1 and CDR2 (germline): SGHAT, FQNNGV. The CDR3 sequence: CASTRGSGSTDTQYF. The CDR3 DNA sequence: TGTGCCAGCACCCGTGGGAGCGGCAGCACAGATACGCAGTATTTT.